These 19 T cell receptor beta chains share one sample of origin, sequenced in a study of early T cells in non-severe SARS-CoV-2 infection. TCRdb re-called the 5' RACE reads through MiXCR, storing one row per CDR3 protein. The sample includes roughly 35,000 distinct CDR3 sequences, 9% seen only once; the top ten take over 10%. The sample taken for sequencing was whole blood. These receptors came from an adult who was a healthcare worker with PCR-confirmed SARS-CoV-2 infection or an uninfected control (not recorded which).

The sample holds many counts of this clonotype. The chain links TRBV4-1 to TRBJ2-2; tentatively, D is TRBD2 (5 bases). V lost 4 bases and J lost 7, with 16 bases in between. CDR1 MGHRA and CDR2 YSYEKL come from the germline V gene. The CDR3 length is 15 residues. CDR3 in amino acids: CASSRGSLAGGELFF. The CDR3 DNA follows: TGCGCCAGCAGCCGAGGGTCCCTGGCGGGCGGGGAGCTGTTTTTT.

Many counts were recorded for this clonotype. The chain employs TRBV6-5 and TRBJ2-3; 9 bases match TRBD1. CDR1 and CDR2 from the germline V gene are MNHEY and SVGAGI. CDR3 length: 15 residues. The junction had 10 bases not matched to a gene; V was cut back by 10 bases and J by 2 bases. CDR3 nucleotide sequence: TGTGCCACTTTACCGGGACAGGGTAACACAGATACGCAGTATTTT. This translates into CATLPGQGNTDTQYF.

This clonotype came up many times. J is TRBJ1-1 and V is TRBV7-9; D is undetermined. The CDR3 runs to 13 residues. Germline loops: CDR1 SEHNR, CDR2 FQNEAQ (reference sequence). V lost 6 bases to trimming and J lost 1 base, with 9 bases between them. This CDR3 reads CASREVGNTEAFF. DNA for the CDR3: TGTGCCAGCAGGGAAGTGGGGAACACTGAAGCTTTCTTT. The full variable domain, with the rest looked up from reference TRBV7-9 and TRBJ1-1, is DTGVSQNPRHKITKRGQNVTFRCDPISEHNRLYWYRQTLGQGPEFLTYFQNEAQLEKSRLLSDRFSAERPKGSFSTLEIQRTEQGDSAMYLCASREVGNTEAFFGQGTRLTVV.

This clonotype was counted many times. V and J are TRBV2 and TRBJ1-5; D may be TRBD1 (5 bases). CDR1 and CDR2 (germline): SNHLY, FYNNEI. The length of the CDR3 is 14 residues. Between the trimmed V and J ends, which lost 8 bases and 1 base, there was a span of 12 bases. CDR3: CASGSQGSNQPQHF. Here the CDR3 DNA reads TGTGCCAGCGGGTCCCAGGGAAGCAATCAGCCCCAGCATTTT.

The V and J genes are TRBV6-5 and TRBJ1-1; D unresolved. The CDR3 extends over 14 amino acids. V was clipped by 2 bases and J by 0 bases, with 7 bases between them. CDR1 is MNHEY and CDR2 is SVGAGI in the germline V gene. CDR3 bases: TGTGCCAGCAGTTACCGGAGTATGAACACTGAAGCTTTCTTT. Protein sequence: CASSYRSMNTEAFF.

There are many counts of this clonotype. This chain uses TRBV10-3 with TRBJ2-5, with 7 bases lining up with TRBD1. This CDR3 comprises 15 residues. The germline V gene has CDR1 ENHRY and CDR2 SYGVKD. V gave up 4 bases and J gave up 2 bases; unmatched junction bases: 7. In nucleotides, the CDR3 is TGTGCCATCAGTGCCCCAGCGACAGGGCAAGAGACCCAGTACTTC. This gives the protein CAISAPATGQETQYF.

This clonotype was counted many times. The chain is built from TRBV7-2 and TRBJ1-4, with 8 bases lining up with TRBD1. CDR1 and CDR2 from the germline V gene are SGHTA and FQGNSA. V gave up 1 base and J gave up 6 bases; unmatched junction bases: 4. The CDR3 sequence is 15 residues long. This chain's CDR3 is CASSLGGQADEKLFF. In DNA form, the CDR3 reads TGTGCCAGCAGCTTAGGGGGACAGGCGGATGAAAAACTGTTTTTT. Variable domain in full (rest from reference TRBV7-2 and TRBJ1-4): GAGVSQSPSNKVTEKGKDVELRCDPISGHTALYWYRQSLGQGLEFLIYFQGNSAPDKSGLPSDRFSAERTGGSVSTLTIQRTQQEDSAVYLCASSLGGQADEKLFFGSGTQLSVL.

The chain uses TRBV10-3 and TRBJ2-5; D not certain. Trimming cost V 2 bases and J 5 bases, with 12 bases left between them. The CDR3 has 14 amino acids. Per germline, CDR1 ENHRY and CDR2 SYGVKD. The CDR3 DNA sequence: TGTGCCATCAGTGAGAAGCAAGTGTCGGAGACCCAGTACTTC. It encodes CAISEKQVSETQYF.

This clonotype has ten or more counts. This chain links TRBV4-3 with TRBJ2-5; 9 positions match TRBD1. With 1 base clipped from V and 1 base from J, the junction kept 7 bases outside the gene matches. The CDR3 runs 17 residues. CDR1 and CDR2 from the germline V gene are LGHNA and YSLEER. DNA for the CDR3: TGCGCCAGCAGCCAAGCCTCGGACAGGGGAGGCCAAGAGACCCAGTACTTC. Translated: CASSQASDRGGQETQYF.

This clonotype was seen a handful of times. The chain carries TRBV2 and TRBJ2-5, with TRBD2 matching 8 bases. Germline V gene sequence: CDR1 SNHLY, CDR2 FYNNEI. The CDR3 is made up of 14 amino acids. The ends lost 10 bases at V and 1 base at J; junction bases unmatched: 8. In nucleotides, the CDR3 is TGTGCCACCAGCGGGGGCGGATTCCAAGAGACCCAGTACTTC. As protein: CATSGGGFQETQYF.

The rearrangement uses TRBV11-2 and TRBJ1-1; the D is unclear. Germline V gene lookup returns CDR1 SGHAT and CDR2 FQNNGV. Trimming pared 5 bases from V and 0 bases from J, leaving 7 bases between. CDR3 length equals 13 residues. CDR3 DNA: TGTGCCAGCAGCCAAGGAATGAACACTGAAGCTTTCTTT. This translates into CASSQGMNTEAFF. Full variable domain (remainder filled in from reference TRBV11-2 and TRBJ1-1): EAGVAQSPRYKIIEKRQSVAFWCNPISGHATLYWYQQILGQGPKLLIQFQNNGVVDDSQLPKDRFSAERLKGVDSTLKIQPAKLEDSAVYLCASSQGMNTEAFFGQGTRLTVV.

CDR3: CSVGSRGNTDTQYF. CDR3 bases: TGCAGCGTTGGATCTCGGGGTAACACAGATACGCAGTATTTT. This sequence joins TRBV29-1 and TRBJ2-3; a weak D match, TRBD2 (5 bases). The germline V and J ends were trimmed by 4 bases and 2 bases, with 13 bases remaining between them. Germline CDR1 SQVTM, CDR2 ANQGSEA. The CDR3 is made up of 14 amino acids.

This clonotype was recorded at least ten times. The V and J genes are TRBV5-1 and TRBJ1-1; D remains ambiguous. V was pared by 0 bases and J by 0 bases, with 9 bases between. Germline CDR1 and CDR2: SGHRS and YFSETQ. This CDR3 region has 15 residues. CDR3 in amino acids: CASSLGERMNTEAFF. The CDR3 DNA reads as TGCGCCAGCAGCTTGGGGGAGAGAATGAACACTGAAGCTTTCTTT. Looking up the rest from reference TRBV5-1 and TRBJ1-1 gives the full variable domain: KAGVTQTPRYLIKTRGQQVTLSCSPISGHRSVSWYQQTPGQGLQFLFEYFSETQRNKGNFPGRFSGRQFSNSRSEMNVSTLELGDSALYLCASSLGERMNTEAFFGQGTRLTVV.

This clonotype has ten or more counts. For the CDR3, the DNA is TGTGCCACCAGCAGAGATCGGGGTGGGGCCAACGTCCTGACTTTC. This sequence encodes CATSRDRGGANVLTF. The chain couples TRBV15 to TRBJ2-6, with D perhaps TRBD2 (5 bases). Germline CDR1 is LNHNV and CDR2 is YYDKDF (reference sequence). The CDR3 runs to 15 residues. The V and J ends lost 0 bases and 3 bases respectively, with 6 bases between them.

This clonotype has ten or more counts. The V call is TRBV29-1, the J call TRBJ2-3, with D possibly matching TRBD1 (6 bases). Deletions cut 5 bases from V and 6 bases from J, with 24 bases between. CDR3 size: 16 residues. Per the germline V gene, CDR1 is SQVTM and CDR2 is ANQGSEA. The CDR3, as DNA: TGCAGCGTTCCTAACCTACAGGGCAGCTCCTGGGATACGCAGTATTTT. It yields the protein CSVPNLQGSSWDTQYF.

This clonotype has just a few counts. The gene calls are TRBV12-3 or TRBV12-4 and TRBJ2-7, with TRBD2 as a possible D gene (6 bases). The V gene lost 3 bases and the J gene lost 4 bases, with 19 bases spanning the gap. This CDR3 comprises 16 residues. The CDR3 sequence is CASSFRRDGFAYEQYF. CDR3 DNA sequence: TGTGCCAGCAGTTTCAGGAGGGACGGGTTCGCGTACGAGCAGTACTTC.

The chain links TRBV29-1 to TRBJ2-7, with D perhaps matching TRBD1 (5 bases). V lost 7 bases and J 3 bases, leaving 16 bases between the germline ends. The CDR3 extends over 13 amino acids. Germline lookup yields CDR1 SQVTM and CDR2 ANQGSEA. CDR3 protein: CSAQGVGYYEQYF. Here the CDR3 DNA reads TGCAGCGCCCAGGGTGTGGGATACTACGAGCAGTACTTC.

This clonotype has at least ten counts. The chain joins TRBV5-8 to TRBJ2-5; 7 bases match TRBD1. J gave up 1 base and V 4 bases, and 4 bases lay outside the gene matches. Germline V gene sequence: CDR1 SGHTS, CDR2 YDEGEE. CDR3 length: 14 amino acids. The CDR3, as DNA: TGTGCCAGCAGCCCTGGGGACAGCCAAGAGACCCAGTACTTC. It codes for CASSPGDSQETQYF.

There are many counts of this clonotype. The chain links TRBV27 to TRBJ1-1; TRBD1 agrees at 12 bases. Germline CDR1 MNHEY, CDR2 SMNVEV (reference sequence). Germline trimming cut 8 bases from V and 5 bases from J; bases unmatched to any gene: 9. The CDR3 contains 15 residues. CDR3 DNA sequence: TGTGCCAGCGGACCGGGACAGGGGGCCCGGACTGAAGCTTTCTTT. Translation gives CASGPGQGARTEAFF.